The rows below give T cell receptor beta chains drawn from one sample of a study of T-cell reconstitution after alpha-beta-depleted transplantation in children. TCRdb analysed the PCR reads with MiXCR anew, one entry per CDR3 protein. This sample has more than 500,000 distinct CDR3 sequences; roughly 11% occur once, and the top ten carry 13% to 15%. The specimen comprised PBMCs, mostly from graft donor cells, sampled 180 days after TCRalphabeta/CD19-depleted stem cell transplant. The origin of the receptors is a female patient aged 2 to 10 who had a stem cell transplant for aplastic anemia, so the T cells may come from the graft donor. Each CDR3 is given with its conserved first and last residue. D genes are given only for firm matches. Expanded clones are given a class, and other clones once, few, many or no size at all.

clone size: few
CDR3 length: 15
D gene: NA
V gene: TRBV12-3/TRBV12-4
J gene: TRBJ2-3
CDR3 protein: CASSYLGPGADTQYF
CDR3 DNA: TGTGCCAGCAGCTACTTAGGACCAGGAGCAGATACGCAGTATTTT

clone size: NA
CDR3 length: 16
D gene: NA
V gene: TRBV20-1
J gene: TRBJ1-6
CDR3 protein: CSAPQVVGSYNSPLHF
CDR3 DNA: TGCAGTGCTCCACAAGTTGTGGGCTCCTATAATTCACCCCTCCACTTT

clone size: NA
CDR3 length: 11
D gene: NA
V gene: TRBV3-1
J gene: TRBJ2-7
CDR3 protein: CASQGSYEQYF
CDR3 DNA: TGTGCCAGCCAGGGTTCCTACGAGCAGTACTTC

clone size: many
CDR3 length: 15
D gene: NA
V gene: TRBV12-3/TRBV12-4
J gene: TRBJ2-1
CDR3 protein: CASSFSGTFYNEQFF
CDR3 DNA: TGTGCCAGCAGTTTCTCAGGGACTTTTTACAATGAGCAGTTCTTC

clone size: many
CDR3 length: 13
D gene: TRBD1
V gene: TRBV12-3/TRBV12-4
J gene: TRBJ1-1
CDR3 protein: CASSAPGQGAGFF
CDR3 DNA: TGTGCCAGCAGCGCCCCGGGACAGGGGGCTGGTTTCTTT

clone size: NA
CDR3 length: 14
D gene: NA
V gene: TRBV12-3/TRBV12-4
J gene: TRBJ2-2
CDR3 protein: CANKNHWNTGELFF
CDR3 DNA: TGTGCCAACAAGAACCATTGGAACACCGGGGAGCTGTTTTTT

clone size: few
CDR3 length: 17
D gene: NA
V gene: TRBV4-1
J gene: TRBJ1-5
CDR3 protein: CASSQDEQEVGNQPQHF
CDR3 DNA: TGCGCCAGCAGCCAAGATGAACAGGAGGTAGGCAATCAGCCCCAGCATTTT

clone size: NA
CDR3 length: 16
D gene: TRBD2
V gene: TRBV20-1
J gene: TRBJ2-2
CDR3 protein: CSARPRGRAITGELFF
CDR3 DNA: TGCAGTGCTAGACCTCGCGGGAGGGCCATCACCGGGGAGCTGTTTTTT

clone size: NA
CDR3 length: 15
D gene: TRBD2
V gene: TRBV7-9
J gene: TRBJ2-1
CDR3 protein: CASSTGLGIVNEQFF
CDR3 DNA: TGTGCCAGCAGCACGGGACTAGGAATTGTCAATGAGCAGTTCTTC

clone size: few
CDR3 length: 16
D gene: TRBD1
V gene: TRBV6-5
J gene: TRBJ2-1
CDR3 protein: CASSYSNRGLYNEQFF
CDR3 DNA: TGTGCCAGCAGTTACTCGAACAGGGGGCTTTACAATGAGCAGTTCTTC

clone size: NA
CDR3 length: 17
D gene: TRBD2
V gene: TRBV6-2/TRBV6-3
J gene: TRBJ2-1
CDR3 protein: CASSYSPTSGSYNEQFF
CDR3 DNA: TGTGCCAGCAGTTACAGCCCCACTAGCGGGAGTTACAATGAGCAGTTCTTC

clone size: NA
CDR3 length: 15
D gene: NA
V gene: TRBV27
J gene: TRBJ1-1
CDR3 protein: CASSLAPTMNTEAFF
CDR3 DNA: TGTGCCAGCAGTTTAGCCCCGACAATGAATACTGAAGCTTTCTTT

clone size: few
CDR3 length: 15
D gene: NA
V gene: TRBV18
J gene: TRBJ2-7
CDR3 protein: CASSPPVGAPYEQYF
CDR3 DNA: TGTGCCAGCTCACCACCGGTGGGGGCACCCTACGAGCAGTACTTC

clone size: NA
CDR3 length: 13
D gene: TRBD1
V gene: TRBV28
J gene: TRBJ1-2
CDR3 protein: CASRTGGTYGYTF
CDR3 DNA: TGTGCCAGCAGGACAGGGGGGACTTATGGCTACACCTTC

clone size: few
CDR3 length: 14
D gene: NA
V gene: TRBV5-6
J gene: TRBJ1-1
CDR3 protein: CASSHSSRHTEAFF
CDR3 DNA: TGTGCCAGCAGTCATAGCTCGCGGCACACTGAAGCTTTCTTT

clone size: NA
CDR3 length: 15
D gene: NA
V gene: TRBV28
J gene: TRBJ2-1
CDR3 protein: CASGGAAGPYNEQFF
CDR3 DNA: TGTGCCAGCGGCGGGGCGGCAGGGCCCTACAATGAGCAGTTCTTC

clone size: NA
CDR3 length: 14
D gene: NA
V gene: TRBV20-1
J gene: TRBJ2-1
CDR3 protein: CSARDRGFGNEQFF
CDR3 DNA: TGCAGTGCTAGAGATCGAGGGTTCGGCAATGAGCAGTTCTTC

clone size: NA
CDR3 length: 16
D gene: TRBD1
V gene: TRBV6-1
J gene: TRBJ1-1
CDR3 protein: CASSRGLRGPGTEAFF
CDR3 DNA: TGTGCCAGCAGTAGGGGACTTAGGGGGCCTGGCACTGAAGCTTTCTTT

clone size: NA
CDR3 length: 13
D gene: NA
V gene: TRBV20-1
J gene: TRBJ1-1
CDR3 protein: CSARRELNTEAFF
CDR3 DNA: TGCAGTGCTAGAAGGGAACTGAACACTGAAGCTTTCTTT

clone size: NA
CDR3 length: 19
D gene: NA
V gene: TRBV16
J gene: TRBJ2-4
CDR3 protein: CASSQPQIRTGSFGNIQYF
CDR3 DNA: TGTGCCAGCAGCCAACCCCAAATTCGCACAGGGTCCTTCGGAAACATTCAGTACTTC

clone size: NA
CDR3 length: 15
D gene: TRBD1
V gene: TRBV28
J gene: TRBJ1-1
CDR3 protein: CASSGGGTGGTEAFF
CDR3 DNA: TGTGCCAGCAGTGGGGGCGGGACAGGTGGGACTGAAGCTTTCTTT

clone size: few
CDR3 length: 15
D gene: TRBD1
V gene: TRBV9
J gene: TRBJ1-1
CDR3 protein: CASRDRGVSDTEAFF
CDR3 DNA: TGTGCCAGCCGAGACAGGGGGGTATCGGACACTGAAGCTTTCTTT

clone size: NA
CDR3 length: 14
D gene: NA
V gene: TRBV7-3
J gene: TRBJ2-2
CDR3 protein: CASSRGRNTGELFF
CDR3 DNA: TGTGCCAGCAGCCGCGGCCGTAACACCGGGGAGCTGTTTTTT

clone size: few
CDR3 length: 13
D gene: NA
V gene: TRBV20-1
J gene: TRBJ1-1
CDR3 protein: CSARWGRGPEAFF
CDR3 DNA: TGCAGTGCTAGATGGGGTCGGGGCCCTGAAGCTTTCTTT

clone size: NA
CDR3 length: 17
D gene: NA
V gene: TRBV7-2
J gene: TRBJ2-1
CDR3 protein: CASSLGVERSSYNEQFF
CDR3 DNA: TGTGCCAGCAGCCTAGGGGTAGAACGAAGCTCCTACAATGAGCAGTTCTTC

clone size: many
CDR3 length: 17
D gene: NA
V gene: TRBV7-2
J gene: TRBJ1-4
CDR3 protein: CASSSRRRPTTNEKLFF
CDR3 DNA: TGTGCCAGCAGCTCCCGCCGGAGACCTACAACTAATGAAAAACTGTTTTTT

clone size: few
CDR3 length: 14
D gene: TRBD1
V gene: TRBV12-3/TRBV12-4
J gene: TRBJ2-1
CDR3 protein: CASSTGQDYDEQFF
CDR3 DNA: TGTGCCAGCAGTACGGGACAGGATTACGATGAGCAGTTCTTC

clone size: few
CDR3 length: 15
D gene: NA
V gene: TRBV25-1
J gene: TRBJ2-7
CDR3 protein: CASSDLDGSPYEQYF
CDR3 DNA: TGTGCCAGCAGTGACCTGGACGGCTCCCCCTACGAGCAGTACTTC

clone size: NA
CDR3 length: 10
D gene: NA
V gene: TRBV12-3/TRBV12-4
J gene: TRBJ1-1
CDR3 protein: CASSFFPAFF
CDR3 DNA: TGTGCCAGCAGTTTTTTTCCAGCTTTCTTT

clone size: few
CDR3 length: 11
D gene: NA
V gene: TRBV7-2
J gene: TRBJ2-7
CDR3 protein: CASSTDYEQYF
CDR3 DNA: TGTGCCAGCAGCACCGATTACGAGCAGTACTTC

clone size: NA
CDR3 length: 16
D gene: TRBD2
V gene: TRBV19
J gene: TRBJ2-1
CDR3 protein: CASIDEAGGSYNEQFF
CDR3 DNA: TGTGCCAGTATTGACGAAGCGGGAGGCTCCTACAATGAGCAGTTCTTC

clone size: many
CDR3 length: 15
D gene: TRBD2
V gene: TRBV7-2
J gene: TRBJ2-5
CDR3 protein: CASSSQAGAGETQYF
CDR3 DNA: TGTGCCAGCAGCTCCCAAGCGGGAGCGGGAGAGACCCAGTACTTC

clone size: many
CDR3 length: 14
D gene: NA
V gene: TRBV10-3
J gene: TRBJ2-1
CDR3 protein: CAISELDSPNEQFF
CDR3 DNA: TGTGCCATCAGTGAGTTGGACAGTCCCAATGAGCAGTTCTTC

clone size: few
CDR3 length: 16
D gene: NA
V gene: TRBV6-5
J gene: TRBJ2-6
CDR3 protein: CASSYSPRAGANVLTF
CDR3 DNA: TGTGCCAGCAGTTACTCGCCGAGGGCTGGGGCCAACGTCCTGACTTTC

clone size: few
CDR3 length: 12
D gene: NA
V gene: TRBV6-6
J gene: TRBJ2-3
CDR3 protein: CASSPLGGTQYF
CDR3 DNA: TGTGCCAGCAGTCCCTTGGGGGGTACGCAGTATTTT

clone size: NA
CDR3 length: 13
D gene: NA
V gene: TRBV10-3
J gene: TRBJ1-2
CDR3 protein: CAISVQPNYGYTF
CDR3 DNA: TGTGCCATCAGTGTACAGCCTAACTATGGCTACACCTTC

clone size: few
CDR3 length: 20
D gene: TRBD2
V gene: TRBV12-3/TRBV12-4
J gene: TRBJ2-1
CDR3 protein: CASSLAYGPRGTSGNNEQFF
CDR3 DNA: TGTGCCAGCAGTTTAGCGTACGGGCCTAGGGGGACTAGCGGAAACAATGAGCAGTTCTTC

clone size: NA
CDR3 length: 15
D gene: TRBD1
V gene: TRBV4-1
J gene: TRBJ2-3
CDR3 protein: CASSRDREGTDTQYF
CDR3 DNA: TGCGCCAGCAGCCGAGACAGGGAAGGCACAGATACGCAGTATTTT

clone size: few
CDR3 length: 13
D gene: NA
V gene: TRBV10-3
J gene: TRBJ1-1
CDR3 protein: CAITLREGTEAFF
CDR3 DNA: TGTGCCATAACCCTGAGGGAGGGCACTGAAGCTTTCTTT

clone size: NA
CDR3 length: 15
D gene: TRBD1
V gene: TRBV6-1
J gene: TRBJ2-1
CDR3 protein: CASRTQGAAYNEQFF
CDR3 DNA: TGTGCCAGCAGAACCCAGGGGGCGGCCTACAATGAGCAGTTCTTC

clone size: few
CDR3 length: 17
D gene: NA
V gene: TRBV6-1
J gene: TRBJ2-7
CDR3 protein: CASNPGQNARTAYEQYF
CDR3 DNA: TGTGCCAGCAATCCCGGACAGAACGCGAGAACGGCCTACGAGCAGTACTTC

clone size: NA
CDR3 length: 14
D gene: NA
V gene: TRBV5-1
J gene: TRBJ1-3
CDR3 protein: CASSPTESGNTIYF
CDR3 DNA: TGCGCCAGCAGCCCGACTGAGTCTGGAAACACCATATATTTT

clone size: NA
CDR3 length: 16
D gene: NA
V gene: TRBV5-1
J gene: TRBJ1-1
CDR3 protein: CASSFTPQGLNTEAFF
CDR3 DNA: TGCGCCAGCAGCTTCACGCCGCAGGGGCTGAACACTGAAGCTTTCTTT

clone size: NA
CDR3 length: 14
D gene: NA
V gene: TRBV6-2/TRBV6-3
J gene: TRBJ2-5
CDR3 protein: CASTYVWTEETQYF
CDR3 DNA: TGTGCCAGCACTTACGTTTGGACAGAAGAGACCCAGTACTTC

clone size: NA
CDR3 length: 14
D gene: NA
V gene: TRBV12-3/TRBV12-4
J gene: TRBJ1-3
CDR3 protein: CAASGFSSGNTIYF
CDR3 DNA: TGTGCCGCCTCAGGTTTTAGCTCTGGAAACACCATATATTTT

clone size: few
CDR3 length: 22
D gene: TRBD2
V gene: TRBV5-1
J gene: TRBJ2-1
CDR3 protein: CASSPMGGGLAGAWSSYNEQFF
CDR3 DNA: TGCGCCAGCAGCCCCATGGGAGGGGGACTAGCGGGGGCATGGAGCTCCTACAATGAGCAGTTCTTC

clone size: many
CDR3 length: 15
D gene: NA
V gene: TRBV29-1
J gene: TRBJ2-5
CDR3 protein: CSVAGSGGGQETQYF
CDR3 DNA: TGCAGCGTTGCCGGATCGGGGGGCGGCCAAGAGACCCAGTACTTC

clone size: many
CDR3 length: 14
D gene: TRBD2
V gene: TRBV29-1
J gene: TRBJ2-1
CDR3 protein: CSLGRTSVYNEQFF
CDR3 DNA: TGCAGCCTAGGGCGGACTAGCGTCTACAATGAGCAGTTCTTC

clone size: few
CDR3 length: 13
D gene: NA
V gene: TRBV10-2
J gene: TRBJ1-1
CDR3 protein: CASYPRENSEAFF
CDR3 DNA: TGCGCCAGCTACCCCAGAGAGAATAGTGAAGCTTTCTTT

clone size: NA
CDR3 length: 13
D gene: TRBD1
V gene: TRBV5-1
J gene: TRBJ1-1
CDR3 protein: CASSPSGQGEAFF
CDR3 DNA: TGCGCCAGCAGCCCATCGGGACAGGGAGAAGCTTTCTTT

clone size: few
CDR3 length: 15
D gene: TRBD2
V gene: TRBV7-2
J gene: TRBJ2-2
CDR3 protein: CASSPDLGRAGELFF
CDR3 DNA: TGTGCCAGCAGCCCGGATCTCGGGAGGGCCGGGGAGCTGTTTTTT

clone size: NA
CDR3 length: 12
D gene: NA
V gene: TRBV5-1
J gene: TRBJ2-7
CDR3 protein: CASSAKGGEQYF
CDR3 DNA: TGCGCCAGCAGCGCCAAGGGGGGCGAGCAGTACTTC

clone size: few
CDR3 length: 15
D gene: NA
V gene: TRBV7-7
J gene: TRBJ1-5
CDR3 protein: CASIVGQAFNQPQHF
CDR3 DNA: TGTGCTAGCATAGTAGGTCAGGCTTTCAATCAGCCCCAGCATTTT

clone size: NA
CDR3 length: 16
D gene: NA
V gene: TRBV5-1
J gene: TRBJ1-1
CDR3 protein: CASSSPGQPRPTEAFF
CDR3 DNA: TGCGCCAGCAGCTCACCAGGACAGCCCCGTCCCACTGAAGCTTTCTTT

clone size: NA
CDR3 length: 14
D gene: NA
V gene: TRBV3-1
J gene: TRBJ1-1
CDR3 protein: CASSNRPGKSEAFF
CDR3 DNA: TGTGCCAGCAGCAACCGCCCCGGTAAGTCTGAAGCTTTCTTT

clone size: NA
CDR3 length: 15
D gene: NA
V gene: TRBV10-3
J gene: TRBJ1-5
CDR3 protein: CAISDPDSRNQPQHF
CDR3 DNA: TGTGCCATCAGTGACCCGGACAGTCGCAATCAGCCCCAGCATTTT

clone size: NA
CDR3 length: 14
D gene: TRBD2
V gene: TRBV14
J gene: TRBJ2-7
CDR3 protein: CASSQLAGVYEQYF
CDR3 DNA: TGTGCCAGCAGCCAACTAGCGGGAGTTTACGAGCAGTACTTC

clone size: few
CDR3 length: 11
D gene: NA
V gene: TRBV6-2/TRBV6-3
J gene: TRBJ2-7
CDR3 protein: CASSRPSAQYF
CDR3 DNA: TGTGCCAGCAGCCGACCGTCGGCGCAGTACTTC

clone size: many
CDR3 length: 13
D gene: TRBD1
V gene: TRBV29-1
J gene: TRBJ2-7
CDR3 protein: CSVAGQGVYEQYF
CDR3 DNA: TGCAGCGTGGCTGGACAGGGGGTCTACGAGCAGTACTTC